The 21 T cell receptor beta chains reported below all come from one sample, sequenced in a study of early T cells in non-severe SARS-CoV-2 infection. TCRdb reanalysed the 5' RACE reads using MiXCR and keeps one entry per CDR3 protein. The profile shows over 60,000 distinct CDR3 sequences, under 15% of them singletons. Material: whole blood, obtained at baseline. These receptor sequences come from an adult who was a healthcare worker with PCR-confirmed SARS-CoV-2 infection or an uninfected control (not recorded which).

This clonotype was seen more than once but under ten times. The chain uses TRBV7-6 and TRBJ2-3; D unclear. The CDR3 is made up of 13 amino acids. Per germline, CDR1 SGHVS and CDR2 FNYEAQ. V was shortened by 2 bases and J by 6 bases, with 9 bases between the two germline ends. The DNA for the CDR3 is TGTGCCAGCAGCTTAAATGTTGGGGATACGCAGTATTTT. Translation: CASSLNVGDTQYF.

This clonotype showed up just a few times. The chain links TRBV27 to TRBJ2-2, with D maybe TRBD2 (6 bases). From germline, CDR1 is MNHEY and CDR2 SMNVEV (reference sequence). V was cut by 4 bases and J by 1 base, with 7 bases left in between. This CDR3 has 14 residues. The CDR3 here is CASSSRGNTGELFF. Written as DNA, the CDR3 is TGTGCCAGCAGTTCGCGGGGGAACACCGGGGAGCTGTTTTTT.

This clonotype was recorded many times. The chain joins TRBV4-1 to TRBJ1-3; the match to TRBD1 covers 7 bases. CDR3 length: 16 residues. Germline loops: CDR1 MGHRA, CDR2 YSYEKL. The junction had 7 bases not matched to a gene; V was cut back by 3 bases and J by 2 bases. The CDR3 protein is CASSHIEGTAGNTIYF. The CDR3 nucleotides are TGCGCCAGCAGCCACATTGAGGGGACAGCTGGAAACACCATATATTTT.

This chain uses TRBV7-2 with TRBJ2-3; D may be TRBD2 (6 bases). Per germline, CDR1 SGHTA and CDR2 FQGNSA. V gave up 3 bases and J gave up 3 bases, with 10 bases separating them. The CDR3 is made up of 14 amino acids. The CDR3 nucleotides read TGTGCCAGCAGCTTGGGGCTAGCGACAGATACGCAGTATTTT. Amino acid sequence: CASSLGLATDTQYF.

In this sample, this clonotype turned up many times. The chain couples TRBV11-2 to TRBJ1-5; maybe TRBD1 (5 bases). With 6 bases removed from V and 4 bases from J, the gap between germline ends came to 10 bases. Looked up from germline, CDR1 is SGHAT and CDR2 is FQNNGV. The CDR3 consists of 13 residues. CDR3: CASSRDENQPQHF. The CDR3 region has the DNA TGTGCCAGCAGTAGGGACGAGAATCAGCCCCAGCATTTT.

At least ten counts were recorded for this clonotype. CDR3 region: CASSSGVDRGNTGELFF. CDR3 bases: TGCGCCAGCAGCTCGGGAGTGGACAGGGGAAACACCGGGGAGCTGTTTTTT. The J gene is TRBJ2-2, the V gene TRBV5-1; 9 positions agree with TRBD1. Germline V CDR1 and CDR2: SGHRS, YFSETQ. The CDR3 sequence is 17 residues long. The V and J ends lost 3 bases and 2 bases, in that order; junction bases with no gene match: 8.

This clonotype was seen a handful of times. Because it lacks the conserved phenylalanine or tryptophan at the end, this CDR3 is likely a read error. The chain is built from TRBV20-1 and TRBJ2-7; weak D call: TRBD2 (6 bases). This CDR3 is 14 amino acids long. With 4 bases removed from V and 0 bases from J, the gap between germline ends came to 13 bases. The V gene's germline CDR1 is DFQATT and CDR2 SNEGSKA (reference sequence). This CDR3 reads CSANRGGTSYEQYS. The CDR3 region has the DNA TGCAGTGCTAACCGTGGCGGGACCTCCTACGAGCAGTACTCC.

Ten or more counts support this clonotype. The gene calls are TRBV15 and TRBJ2-1; 7 positions agree with TRBD2. CDR1 LNHNV and CDR2 YYDKDF come from the germline V gene (reference sequence). V shed 0 bases, J shed 7 bases, and the junction held 3 bases outside the gene matches. The CDR3 length is 14 residues. CDR3 protein: CATSRDWRGNEQFF. The CDR3 bases are TGTGCCACCAGCAGAGATTGGCGGGGGAATGAGCAGTTCTTC. Together with reference TRBV15 and TRBJ2-1, the CDR3 gives the full variable domain: DAMVIQNPRYQVTQFGKPVTLSCSQTLNHNVMYWYQQKSSQAPKLLFHYYDKDFNNEADTPDNFQSRRPNTSFCFLDIRSPGLGDTAMYLCATSRDWRGNEQFFGPGTRLTVL.

This clonotype was observed at least ten times. This chain connects TRBV7-8 to TRBJ1-2; D gene unclear. V lost 2 bases to trimming and J lost 0 bases, with 22 bases between them. The CDR3 spans 19 residues. From germline, CDR1 is SGHVS and CDR2 FQNEAQ. Written as DNA, the CDR3 is TGTGCCAGCAGCTTATCTCGGCGTCGGGAGGGAACTCCTAACTATGGCTACACCTTC. It is translated as CASSLSRRREGTPNYGYTF. The whole variable domain, filled in from reference TRBV7-8 and TRBJ1-2, reads GAGVSQSPRYKVAKRGQDVALRCDPISGHVSLFWYQQALGQGPEFLTYFQNEAQLDKSGLPSDRFFAERPEGSVSTLKIQRTQQEDSAVYLCASSLSRRREGTPNYGYTFGSGTRLTVV.

This chain connects TRBV2 to TRBJ2-3; TRBD2 matches 10 bases. The CDR3 length is 15 residues. Trimming cost V 2 bases and J 5 bases; bases outside gene matches: 4. Germline values: CDR1 SNHLY, CDR2 FYNNEI. The CDR3 DNA sequence: TGTGCCAGCAGTGAACAGCGGGGGGGCTTAGATACGCAGTATTTT. Its protein is CASSEQRGGLDTQYF.

The table lists this clonotype with many counts. V usage is TRBV5-1 and J usage is TRBJ2-1; a weak D match, TRBD2 (6 bases). This CDR3 contains 16 residues. V was cut by 2 bases and J by 2 bases, with 14 bases left in between. Germline CDR1 SGHRS, CDR2 YFSETQ. CDR3 in DNA: TGCGCCAGCAGCTTAGGGACGCGGGGAACCTACAATGAGCAGTTCTTC. Amino acid sequence: CASSLGTRGTYNEQFF.

Only a few counts were recorded for this clonotype. The chain links TRBV7-8 to TRBJ2-1, with D perhaps matching TRBD2 (6 bases). CDR1 SGHVS and CDR2 FQNEAQ come from the germline V gene. The V and J ends lost 5 bases and 8 bases respectively, with 10 bases between them. This CDR3 is 12 amino acids long. The CDR3 loop reads CASSPGRYEQFF. CDR3 DNA sequence: TGTGCCAGCAGCCCGGGGAGGTATGAGCAGTTCTTC.

The chain recombines TRBV6-2 or TRBV6-3 with TRBJ2-7, with D tentatively TRBD1 (5 bases). The V end lost 2 bases, the J end lost 4 bases, and 12 bases lay between the germline ends. The CDR3 has 14 amino acids. CDR1 is MNHEY and CDR2 is SVGEGT in the germline V gene. The CDR3 bases are TGTGCCAGCAGTTACGGTACAGGACCTTACGAGCAGTACTTC. Its translation is CASSYGTGPYEQYF.

This clonotype was counted at least ten times. V is TRBV20-1 and J is TRBJ2-3; D is unresolved. The CDR3 has 14 residues. Germline V CDR1 and CDR2: DFQATT, SNEGSKA (reference sequence). Trimming left V 6 bases short and J 2 bases short, with 15 bases between. The chain's CDR3 is CSADDPPPTDTQYF. CDR3 DNA sequence: TGCAGTGCCGACGATCCGCCCCCCACAGATACGCAGTATTTT.

This clonotype was observed at least ten times. This rearrangement joins TRBV7-9 to TRBJ2-5, with D possibly TRBD2 on 6 matching bases. Deletions cut 3 bases from V and 1 base from J, with 9 bases between. From germline, CDR1 is SEHNR and CDR2 FQNEAQ (reference sequence). This CDR3 is built from 14 residues. The CDR3 DNA sequence: TGTGCCAGCAGCTTCGGGGGAATCCAAGAGACCCAGTACTTC. Translated: CASSFGGIQETQYF.

This clonotype was recorded at least ten times. The chain recombines TRBV11-2 with TRBJ1-1, with TRBD1 identical over 9 bases. This CDR3 spans 15 amino acids. J lost 6 bases, V lost 5 bases, and 10 bases had no gene match. The germline gives CDR1 SGHAT, CDR2 FQNNGV. CDR3 sequence reads: CASSPGDRVKAEAFF. The DNA of the CDR3 is TGTGCCAGCAGCCCCGGGGACAGGGTAAAGGCTGAAGCTTTCTTT.

This clonotype was recorded many times. The chain's CDR3 is CSVERGRNTEAFF. The CDR3 region has the DNA TGCAGCGTTGAACGGGGACGGAACACTGAAGCTTTCTTT. This chain uses TRBV29-1 with TRBJ1-1; maybe TRBD1 (5 bases). Germline V lookup: CDR1 SQVTM, CDR2 ANQGSEA. CDR3 length: 13 amino acids. Trimming shortened V by 2 bases and J by 1 base, and 8 bases separated the two germline ends.

Only a few counts were recorded for this clonotype. The gene calls are TRBV20-1 and TRBJ2-2; D is undetermined. CDR1 and CDR2 from the germline V gene are DFQATT and SNEGSKA (reference sequence). This CDR3 has 14 amino acids. V lost 1 base, J lost 5 bases, and 11 bases lay in between. DNA of the CDR3: TGCAGTGCTAGAGGGGATAACCCAACCGGGGAGCTGTTTTTT. It yields the protein CSARGDNPTGELFF.

This clonotype was picked up many times. The chain links TRBV6-5 to TRBJ1-1; D possibly corresponds to TRBD1 (5 bases). The CDR3 extends over 16 amino acids. V lost 3 bases to trimming and J lost 0 bases, with 14 bases between them. Germline loops: CDR1 MNHEY, CDR2 SVGAGI. Here the CDR3 reads CASSYTGPYMNTEAFF. CDR3 nucleotide sequence: TGTGCCAGCAGTTATACAGGTCCGTACATGAACACTGAAGCTTTCTTT.

In its sample, this clonotype was seen many times. The rearrangement joins TRBV14 to TRBJ1-3; D perhaps matches TRBD1 (6 bases). Germline V gene sequence: CDR1 SGHDN, CDR2 FVKESK. Deletions cut 3 bases from V and 0 bases from J, with 12 bases between. The CDR3 is 16 residues long. The CDR3 region is CASSHPRGASGNTIYF. CDR3 in DNA: TGTGCCAGCAGCCATCCGCGGGGGGCCTCTGGAAACACCATATATTTT.

V is TRBV5-5 and J is TRBJ1-2; D uncertain. The CDR3 is made up of 14 amino acids. Germline assignment: CDR1 SGHKS and CDR2 YYEKEE (reference sequence). V lost 4 bases and J lost 2, with 12 bases in between. In DNA form, the CDR3 reads TGTGCCAGCAGCCTCCCGGACTGGAACTATGGCTACACCTTC. It is translated as CASSLPDWNYGYTF.